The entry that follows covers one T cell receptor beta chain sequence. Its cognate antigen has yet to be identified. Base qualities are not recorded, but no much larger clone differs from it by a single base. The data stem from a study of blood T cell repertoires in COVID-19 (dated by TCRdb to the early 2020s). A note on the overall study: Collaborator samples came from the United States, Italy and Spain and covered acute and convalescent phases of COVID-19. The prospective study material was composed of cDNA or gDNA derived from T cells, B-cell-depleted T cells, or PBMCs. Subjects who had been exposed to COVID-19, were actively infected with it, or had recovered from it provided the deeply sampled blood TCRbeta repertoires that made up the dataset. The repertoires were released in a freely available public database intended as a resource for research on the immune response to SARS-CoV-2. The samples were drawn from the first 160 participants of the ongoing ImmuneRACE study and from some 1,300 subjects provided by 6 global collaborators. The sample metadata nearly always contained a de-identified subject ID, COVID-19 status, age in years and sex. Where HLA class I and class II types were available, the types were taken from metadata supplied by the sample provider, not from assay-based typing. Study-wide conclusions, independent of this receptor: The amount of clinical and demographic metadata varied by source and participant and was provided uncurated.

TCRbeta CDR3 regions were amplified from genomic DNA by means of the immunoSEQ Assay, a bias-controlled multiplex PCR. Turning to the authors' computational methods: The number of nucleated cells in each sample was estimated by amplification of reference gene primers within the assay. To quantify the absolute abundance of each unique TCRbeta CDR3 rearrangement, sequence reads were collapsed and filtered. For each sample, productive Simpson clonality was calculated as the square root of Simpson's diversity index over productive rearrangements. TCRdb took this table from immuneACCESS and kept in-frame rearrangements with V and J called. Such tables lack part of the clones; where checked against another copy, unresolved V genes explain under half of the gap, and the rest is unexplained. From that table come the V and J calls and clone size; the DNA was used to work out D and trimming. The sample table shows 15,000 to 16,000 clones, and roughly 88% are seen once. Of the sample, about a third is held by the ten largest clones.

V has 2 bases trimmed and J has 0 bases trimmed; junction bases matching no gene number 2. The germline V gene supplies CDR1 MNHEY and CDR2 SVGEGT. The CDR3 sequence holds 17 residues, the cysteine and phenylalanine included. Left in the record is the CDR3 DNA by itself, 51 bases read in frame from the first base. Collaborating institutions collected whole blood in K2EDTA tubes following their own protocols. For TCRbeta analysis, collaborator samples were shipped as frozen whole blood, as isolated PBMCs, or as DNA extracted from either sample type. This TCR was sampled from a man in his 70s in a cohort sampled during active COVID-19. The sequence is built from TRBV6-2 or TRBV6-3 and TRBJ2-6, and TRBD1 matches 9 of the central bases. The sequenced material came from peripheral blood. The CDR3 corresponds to CASSYGTGSSGANVLTF. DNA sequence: TGTGCCAGCAGTTACGGGACAGGGAGCTCTGGGGCCAACGTCCTGACTTTC.